Shown below are 15 T cell receptor beta chains from a single sample sequenced in a study of OX40 agonist ivuxolimab in advanced cancers. Method: immunoSEQ multiplex PCR; TCRdb's copy keeps in-frame clones and lacks some. The table records some 91,000 clones, around 87% of them present only once. Source: CD4+ or CD8+ T cells sorted from blood, taken in a trial of the OX40 agonist ivuxolimab. The receptors originated from an adult with an advanced solid tumor such as melanoma, head and neck, liver or kidney cancer.

This clone showed up just a few times. The chain couples TRBV23-1 to TRBJ1-5, with D possibly TRBD1 on 6 matching bases. TRBV23-1 is annotated as an ORF whose role is uncertain. V gave up 5 bases and J gave up 6 bases, with 20 bases separating them. CDR3 length: 16 amino acids. The CDR3 here is CASSALGREGGQPQHF. CDR3 in DNA: TGCGCCAGCAGTGCACTGGGAAGGGAAGGGGGTCAGCCCCAGCATTTT.

The chain links TRBV4-3 to TRBJ2-5, with D tentatively TRBD2 (5 bases). The germline V and J ends were trimmed by 5 bases and 3 bases, with 16 bases remaining between them. Germline V gives CDR1 LGHNA, CDR2 YSLEER. This CDR3 has 15 amino acids. CDR3 residues: CASSSLGTGKETQYF. The CDR3 DNA is TGCGCCAGCAGCTCTCTAGGAACGGGGAAAGAGACCCAGTACTTC.

Remarks on this clone: Different DNA sequences within this sample yield the same CDR3. The genes are TRBV4-1 and TRBJ2-7, with 8 bases lining up with TRBD2. V was clipped by 1 base and J by 4 bases; unmatched bases: 6. Per the germline V gene, CDR1 is MGHRA and CDR2 is YSYEKL. The length of the CDR3 is 15 residues. CDR3 amino acids: CASSQGLAGRYEQYV. The CDR3 DNA is TGCGCCAGCAGCCAAGGATTAGCGGGAAGGTACGAGCAGTACGTC.

This clone showed up just a few times. V gene TRBV11-2 combines with J gene TRBJ2-7; the D is unclear. Germline V gives CDR1 SGHAT, CDR2 FQNNGV. The CDR3 extends over 10 amino acids. The V gene lost 8 bases and the J gene lost 3 bases, with 5 bases spanning the gap. CDR3 nucleotides: TGTGCCAGCGGAAACTACGAGCAGTACGTC. Translating gives CASGNYEQYV.

The genes are TRBV5-4 and TRBJ2-7; D is uncertain. CDR3 length: 15 amino acids. Germline V CDR1 and CDR2: SGHNT, YYREEE (reference sequence). V lost 2 bases, J lost 0 bases, and 12 bases lay in between. The CDR3 sequence: CASSFKQTLSYEQYF. The CDR3 DNA is TGTGCCAGCAGCTTTAAGCAGACCCTCTCCTACGAGCAGTACTTC.

The V and J genes are TRBV30 and TRBJ1-3; possibly TRBD1 for D (5 bases). The germline CDR1 and CDR2 sequences are GTSNPN and SVGIG (reference sequence). CDR3 length: 14 residues. V lost 0 bases and J 4 bases, leaving 10 bases between the germline ends. The CDR3 sequence is CAWSVGAGGNTIYF. CDR3 DNA sequence: TGTGCCTGGAGTGTAGGGGCAGGCGGAAACACCATATATTTT.

This rearrangement joins TRBV27 to TRBJ2-1, with D tentatively TRBD1 (6 bases). The ends were cut back, 5 bases at V and 1 base at J, with 12 bases in the middle. Per germline, CDR1 MNHEY and CDR2 SMNVEV (reference sequence). The CDR3 extends over 15 amino acids. This chain's CDR3 is CASSPQTGSYNEQFF. The CDR3 bases are TGTGCCAGCAGTCCCCAGACAGGTTCCTACAATGAGCAGTTCTTC.

The chain links TRBV5-1 to TRBJ1-1; a possible D gene is TRBD1 (6 bases). The V gene's germline CDR1 is SGHRS and CDR2 YFSETQ. With 7 bases removed from V and 6 bases from J, the gap between germline ends came to 16 bases. The CDR3 length is 13 residues. The CDR3 loop is CASRRRGEAEAFF. CDR3 nucleotide sequence: TGCGCCAGCCGGAGAAGGGGGGAGGCTGAAGCTTTCTTT. Supplemented by reference TRBV5-1 and TRBJ1-1, the full variable domain reads KAGVTQTPRYLIKTRGQQVTLSCSPISGHRSVSWYQQTPGQGLQFLFEYFSETQRNKGNFPGRFSGRQFSNSRSEMNVSTLELGDSALYLCASRRRGEAEAFFGQGTRLTVV.

This sequence joins TRBV7-9 and TRBJ2-1; the match to TRBD1 covers 7 bases. Germline V CDR1 and CDR2: SEHNR, FQNEAQ (reference sequence). J gave up 2 bases and V 5 bases, and 3 bases lay outside the gene matches. The CDR3 totals 14 residues. CDR3 nucleotide sequence: TGTGCCAGCAGCCCGACAGGGACCTACAATGAGCAGTTCTTC. Translating gives CASSPTGTYNEQFF.

This clone was recorded only once. In DNA form, the CDR3 reads TGCGCCAGCAGCCCTGCTGGCGGGACGTACCAAGAGACCCAGTACTTC. Its protein is CASSPAGGTYQETQYF. The chain is built from TRBV5-1 and TRBJ2-5; a possible D gene is TRBD2 (6 bases). The germline CDR1 and CDR2 sequences are SGHRS and YFSETQ. The CDR3 totals 16 residues. V lost 4 bases to trimming and J lost 0 bases, with 16 bases between them.

This clone was seen once. The V gene is TRBV6-1, the J gene TRBJ1-3, with D unresolved. Looked up from germline, CDR1 is MNHNS and CDR2 is SASEGT. CDR3 size: 17 residues. The ends were cut back, 3 bases at V and 1 base at J, with 16 bases in the middle. The CDR3 loop is CASSDGRAASSGNTIYF. CDR3 nucleotides: TGTGCCAGCAGTGACGGACGGGCAGCTTCTTCTGGAAACACCATATATTTT.

For the CDR3, the DNA is TGTGCCAGTATAGACAGGGGGGCCCTGAACACTGAAGCTTTCTTT. Its translation: CASIDRGALNTEAFF. V and J are TRBV6-5 and TRBJ1-1, with TRBD1 identical over 9 bases. Looked up from germline, CDR1 is MNHEY and CDR2 is SVGAGI. J lost 0 bases, V lost 9 bases, and 8 bases had no gene match. This CDR3 region has 15 residues.

The CDR3 DNA reads TGTGCCAGCAACCCACTAGCGTACCACTCCTACGAGCAGTACTTC. Translating gives CASNPLAYHSYEQYF. The V and J genes are TRBV6-1 and TRBJ2-7, with 7 bases fitting TRBD2. The CDR3 has 15 residues. CDR1 MNHNS and CDR2 SASEGT come from the germline V gene. The J segment lost 0 bases and the V segment lost 7 bases, leaving 9 bases of the junction unmatched.

The chain recombines TRBV27 with TRBJ1-2; TRBD1 matches at 10 bases. The V gene's germline CDR1 is MNHEY and CDR2 SMNVEV (reference sequence). The CDR3 is 15 residues long. After removal of 5 bases from V and 4 bases from J, the junction contained 7 bases not matched to a gene. The CDR3 region has the DNA TGTGCCAGCAGTCTCCGACAGGGGGCTACCTATGGCTACACCTTC. Protein product: CASSLRQGATYGYTF.

V is TRBV18 and J is TRBJ2-1, with 7 bases fitting TRBD2. CDR3 size: 15 residues. Germline V CDR1 and CDR2: KGHSH, LQKENI. Trimming removed 2 bases from V and 7 bases from J; junction bases left unmatched: 8. CDR3 residues: CASSPVVRGNNEQFF. CDR3 coding DNA: TGTGCCAGCTCACCAGTGGTGCGGGGGAATAATGAGCAGTTCTTC.